These 26 T cell receptor beta chains share one sample of origin, sequenced in a study of T cell repertoires in cytomegalovirus infection (dated by TCRdb to the late 2010s). Reads for this sample came from an Illumina HiSeq 1500. TCRdb reprocessing: public reads trimmed at Q25 with fastp, clones called with MiXCR, in-frame beta chains kept. Each record represents a unique CDR3 protein, reported with the most common genes and DNA among its rows. This sample comprises around 310,000 distinct CDR3 sequences, roughly 29% of them detected only once. Together, the top ten hold around 18% of the sample. Reading the label with the study, this specimen's treatment or condition is: in vitro stimulation with specific CMV peptide epitopes to enrich CMV-specific T cells. Antigens of these TCRs are unknown. The sequenced sample was cultured PBMCs, obtained from culture after CMV antigen stimulation. Every receptor here comes from a human donor in good health (CMV status not recorded). Some clones in this sample may be carry-over from other donors' samples.

The gene calls are TRBV20-1 and TRBJ2-1, with 7 bases aligning to TRBD2. The CDR3 is 14 amino acids. The ends lost 6 bases at V and 3 bases at J; junction bases unmatched: 8. Germline loops: CDR1 DFQATT, CDR2 SNEGSKA (reference sequence). The CDR3 sequence is CSAPLRDYYNEQFF. The DNA for the CDR3 is TGCAGTGCCCCCCTCCGGGACTACTACAATGAGCAGTTCTTC.

This chain joins TRBV27 and TRBJ2-1; 14 positions agree with TRBD2. The CDR3 contains 16 residues. V lost 7 bases to trimming and J lost 5 bases; unmatched junction nucleotides: 7. Germline assignment: CDR1 MNHEY and CDR2 SMNVEV (reference sequence). CDR3 nucleotides: TGTGCCAGCACTCGACCGGGACTAGCGGGAGACAATGAGCAGTTCTTC. This codes for CASTRPGLAGDNEQFF.

In this sample, this clonotype turned up a few times. The CDR3 loop is CASSLLAGGIEQFF. For the CDR3, the DNA is TGTGCCAGCAGCTTGCTAGCGGGGGGGATTGAGCAGTTCTTC. The chain links TRBV11-2 to TRBJ2-1, with 12 bases aligning to TRBD2. CDR1 is SGHAT, CDR2 FQNNGV, per germline. V was pared by 3 bases and J by 9 bases, with 3 bases of the junction left unmatched. The CDR3 runs to 14 residues.

This clonotype was detected a few times. The genes are TRBV7-8 and TRBJ2-4; TRBD1 matches 7 bases. The CDR3 sequence is 17 residues long. Germline V gene lookup returns CDR1 SGHVS and CDR2 FQNEAQ. Trimming cost V 0 bases and J 1 base; bases outside gene matches: 6. The CDR3 loop is CASSLAPGGSAKNIQYF. The CDR3 nucleotides read TGTGCCAGCAGCTTAGCCCCAGGGGGATCTGCCAAAAACATTCAGTACTTC.

The chain has TRBV12-5 and TRBJ2-1; D is ambiguous. CDR1 and CDR2 from the germline V gene are LGHNT and FRNRAP. The CDR3 length is 12 residues. V lost 1 base and J lost 7, with 5 bases in between. DNA for the CDR3: TGTGCTAGTGGTTTGGGGGGAAATGAGCAGTTCTTC. As protein: CASGLGGNEQFF.

The rearrangement joins TRBV7-6 to TRBJ2-2; perhaps TRBD2 as D (5 bases). The CDR3 contains 16 residues. Germline-derived CDR1 and CDR2 are SGHVS and FNYEAQ. The V end lost 0 bases, the J end lost 3 bases, and 11 bases lay between the germline ends. The chain's CDR3 is CASSLATGLDTGELFF. The CDR3 bases are TGTGCCAGCAGCTTAGCCACGGGATTGGACACCGGGGAGCTGTTTTTT.

This clonotype was detected only a few times. The chain employs TRBV11-1 and TRBJ2-7; D gene ambiguous. CDR1 and CDR2 (germline): SGHAT, FQDESV (reference sequence). This CDR3 is 13 amino acids long. V was trimmed by 1 base and J by 5 bases, leaving 9 bases between them. The DNA of the CDR3 is TGTGCCAGCAGCTTAGAGATCATCGACGAGCAGTACTTC. Encoded protein: CASSLEIIDEQYF. Looking up the rest from reference TRBV11-1 and TRBJ2-7 gives the full variable domain: EAEVAQSPRYKITEKSQAVAFWCDPISGHATLYWYRQILGQGPELLVQFQDESVVDDSQLPKDRFSAERLKGVDSTLKIQPAELGDSAMYLCASSLEIIDEQYFGPGTRLTVT.

In this sample, this clonotype turned up a few times. The V gene is TRBV7-8, the J gene TRBJ2-3, with TRBD1 as a possible D gene (6 bases). The length of the CDR3 is 15 residues. The ends were cut back, 0 bases at V and 6 bases at J, with 13 bases in the middle. Germline CDR1 SGHVS, CDR2 FQNEAQ. The DNA of the CDR3 is TGTGCCAGCAGCTTAGCGGGGGCCGGTTTTGATACGCAGTATTTT. Protein: CASSLAGAGFDTQYF.

This chain links TRBV29-1 with TRBJ2-5; 14 positions agree with TRBD2. CDR1 and CDR2 (germline): SQVTM, ANQGSEA. After removal of 6 bases from V and 4 bases from J, the junction contained 7 bases not matched to a gene. The CDR3 consists of 15 residues. The CDR3 nucleotides read TGCAGCGTAGCGACTAGCGGGGGGGCCTCAGAGACCCAGTACTTC. Amino acids: CSVATSGGASETQYF.

This chain connects TRBV7-3 to TRBJ2-7; 8 bases fit TRBD1. Germline loops: CDR1 SGHTA, CDR2 FQGTGA. The CDR3 has 14 residues. V shed 2 bases, J shed 7 bases, and the junction held 7 bases outside the gene matches. CDR3 amino acids: CASSLFTGGQEQYF. The CDR3 coding sequence is TGTGCCAGCAGCTTATTTACAGGGGGGCAGGAGCAGTACTTC.

This clonotype has at least ten counts. The J gene is TRBJ1-6, the V gene TRBV11-2; tentative D call: TRBD1 (5 bases). Germline V CDR1 and CDR2: SGHAT, FQNNGV. V was cut by 3 bases and J by 9 bases, with 9 bases left in between. This CDR3 has 13 amino acids. The CDR3 DNA follows: TGTGCCAGCAGCTTTGAGGGGACTTCACCCCTCCACTTT. This codes for CASSFEGTSPLHF.

This clonotype has ten or more counts. One junction end does not reproduce the germline sequence, and a read error may be involved. This chain links TRBV7-2 with TRBJ1-5; D gene unclear. The CDR3 contains 13 residues. Germline V lookup: CDR1 SGHTA, CDR2 FQGNSA. CDR3 region: CASSLAPNQPQHF. The CDR3 DNA reads TGTGCTAGCAGCTTAGCCCCGAATCAGCCCCAGCATTTT.

The sample holds a few counts of this clonotype. This chain links TRBV6-6 with TRBJ2-3; D is unclear. The germline gives CDR1 MNHNY, CDR2 SVGAGI (reference sequence). V was pared by 6 bases and J by 2 bases, with 12 bases between. The CDR3 covers 14 residues. The CDR3 DNA is TGTGCCAGCAGGCCCACGGATTTCACAGATACGCAGTATTTT. Translating it yields CASRPTDFTDTQYF.

CDR3 nucleotides: TGTGCCAGCAGCCCAGGAGTCGGGCTATCCTACGAGCAGTACTTC. As protein: CASSPGVGLSYEQYF. The gene calls are TRBV28 and TRBJ2-7; D call uncertain. CDR1 MDHEN and CDR2 SYDVKM come from the germline V gene. This CDR3 contains 15 residues. Deletions cut 6 bases from V and 1 base from J, with 16 bases between.

This clonotype was observed a handful of times. The chain combines TRBV6-2 or TRBV6-3 with TRBJ1-5; possibly TRBD1 for D (6 bases). The CDR3 covers 12 residues. V lost 8 bases to trimming and J lost 11 bases, with 16 bases between them. Germline CDR1 and CDR2: MNHEY and SVGEGT. For the CDR3, the DNA is TGTGCCAGCTTTACCCCGGGGGCAGCCCAGCATTTT. As protein: CASFTPGAAQHF.

This clonotype has a handful of counts. The rearrangement joins TRBV7-3 to TRBJ2-7, with 9 bases matching TRBD1. Germline lookup yields CDR1 SGHTA and CDR2 FQGTGA. CDR3 length: 15 amino acids. The J segment lost 5 bases and the V segment lost 1 base, leaving 6 bases of the junction unmatched. CDR3 loop: CASSLKRDRDHEQYF. The CDR3 DNA is TGTGCCAGCAGCTTAAAACGGGACAGGGACCACGAGCAGTACTTC.

The chain employs TRBV6-2 or TRBV6-3 and TRBJ1-3, with 10 bases aligning to TRBD1. This CDR3 region has 15 residues. With V trimmed by 6 bases and J by 4 bases, 6 bases remained unmatched. CDR1 is MNHEY and CDR2 is SVGEGT in the germline V gene. The CDR3: CASSSRQGAGNTIYF. CDR3 DNA: TGTGCCAGCAGCTCACGACAGGGGGCCGGAAACACCATATATTTT.

The CDR3 reads CASSRYDRREDTIYF. DNA of the CDR3: TGTGCCAGTAGTCGCTACGACCGGAGGGAGGACACCATATATTTT. This chain uses TRBV19 with TRBJ1-3, with D unresolved. CDR1 LNHDA and CDR2 SQIVND come from the germline V gene (reference sequence). Trimming stripped 5 bases from V and 8 bases from J, with 19 bases between. The CDR3 has 15 residues.

Only a few counts were recorded for this clonotype. The V and J genes are TRBV7-2 and TRBJ2-7, with D hard to call. Germline lookup yields CDR1 SGHTA and CDR2 FQGNSA. Trimming took off 1 base at V and 9 bases at J, with 10 bases between the two ends. The CDR3 consists of 12 residues. CDR3 loop: CASSLEVHGQYF. The CDR3 DNA reads as TGTGCCAGCAGCTTAGAAGTGCACGGGCAGTACTTC.

This clonotype was counted a few times. In nucleotides, the CDR3 is TGTGCCATCAGTGAGTCAGGGCCAGAGGGTGAGCAGTTCTTC. Translation gives CAISESGPEGEQFF. The chain uses TRBV10-3 and TRBJ2-1; D is perhaps TRBD2 (5 bases). The length of the CDR3 is 14 residues. Trimming pared 0 bases from V and 9 bases from J, leaving 12 bases between. The germline V gene encodes CDR1 ENHRY and CDR2 SYGVKD.

This chain joins TRBV5-4 and TRBJ2-5, with 9 bases identical to TRBD1. This CDR3 is built from 15 residues. Germline CDR1 is SGHNT and CDR2 is YYREEE (reference sequence). Trimming cost V 3 bases and J 5 bases; bases outside gene matches: 8. The chain's CDR3 is CASSSGTGKLETQYF. The DNA of the CDR3 is TGTGCCAGCAGCTCCGGGACAGGGAAATTGGAGACCCAGTACTTC.

This chain joins TRBV7-8 and TRBJ2-1; 8 positions match TRBD2. Germline CDR1 is SGHVS and CDR2 is FQNEAQ. The CDR3 extends over 16 amino acids. V trimming: 7 bases; J trimming: 6 bases; junction bases outside the gene matches: 14. The CDR3 region is CASNPGGLAGLNEQFF. The CDR3 nucleotides read TGTGCCAGCAACCCAGGTGGGCTAGCGGGTCTCAATGAGCAGTTCTTC. The complete variable domain, with remaining parts taken from reference TRBV7-8 and TRBJ2-1, reads GAGVSQSPRYKVAKRGQDVALRCDPISGHVSLFWYQQALGQGPEFLTYFQNEAQLDKSGLPSDRFFAERPEGSVSTLKIQRTQQEDSAVYLCASNPGGLAGLNEQFFGPGTRLTVL.

The chain is built from TRBV28 and TRBJ2-1; 13 bases are a match to TRBD2. The CDR3 extends over 15 amino acids. V lost 6 bases, J lost 7 bases, and 6 bases stayed unmatched. From germline, CDR1 is MDHEN and CDR2 SYDVKM. This chain's CDR3 is CASRLLAGGLNEQFF. CDR3 DNA sequence: TGTGCCAGCAGGTTACTAGCGGGAGGGTTAAATGAGCAGTTCTTC.

V and J are TRBV6-6 and TRBJ1-5; D is perhaps TRBD1 (6 bases). The CDR3 is made up of 14 amino acids. The V end was cut by 5 bases, the J end by 7 bases, with 15 bases between. CDR1 MNHNY and CDR2 SVGAGI come from the germline V gene (reference sequence). CDR3 coding DNA: TGTGCCAGCAGTGGCCCTAGGGGGAGGCAGCCCCAGCATTTT. It translates to CASSGPRGRQPQHF.

This clonotype was seen more than once but under ten times. The CDR3 nucleotides are TGTGCCAGCAGTGAGCGGGGTGATATGCCCCAGCATTTT. Translating gives CASSERGDMPQHF. The V gene is TRBV2, the J gene TRBJ1-5; D gene unclear. Germline assignment: CDR1 SNHLY and CDR2 FYNNEI. Trimming took off 3 bases at V and 9 bases at J, with 12 bases between the two ends. This CDR3 is built from 13 residues.

J is TRBJ2-7 and V is TRBV7-2; TRBD1 matches 7 bases. The CDR3 contains 14 residues. Germline CDR1 SGHTA, CDR2 FQGNSA. The V segment lost 1 base and the J segment 6 bases; nucleotides outside the gene matches: 6. The CDR3 sequence is CASSLGQGGREQYF. The CDR3 nucleotides are TGTGCCAGCAGCTTAGGACAGGGCGGTCGCGAGCAGTACTTC.